What follows describes a single T cell receptor beta chain. Its antigen remains unknown. Using its own MiXCR run on the RT-PCR reads, TCRdb lists one record per CDR3 protein. The table lists some 500,000 distinct CDR3 sequences, about 15% of them singletons, with less than 4% in the top ten. Germline V CDR1 and CDR2: SGHTA, FQGNSA. The CDR3 has 15 residues. The V and J ends lost 6 bases and 0 bases respectively, with 11 bases between them. The data originate from a study of response to subunit inactivated influenza vaccine. Findings of the study overall: The study's authors posited that every seasonal influenza vaccination enlists few new T cells.

J is TRBJ2-2 and V is TRBV7-2, with D possibly being TRBD2 (6 bases). The sequencing used CD4+ T cells sorted from PBMCs, collected roughly 24 months after vaccination. This sequence was found in a man aged 45-69 years who received an inactivated influenza vaccine. CDR3 sequence: CASRAGTSNTGELFF. The CDR3 DNA is TGTGCCAGCAGGGCCGGGACTTCGAACACCGGGGAGCTGTTTTTT.